The entry below gives a single T cell receptor (beta chain) sequence along with its context. The method was immunoSEQ multiplex PCR; TCRdb's version includes in-frame clones alone and lacks a portion of them. The top ten clones hold roughly 3.5% of a sample with about 220,000 clones, 82% of them seen once. This sample is drawn from a study of blood T cell repertoires in COVID-19. Germline V CDR1 and CDR2: SGHNT, YENEEA. This CDR3 comprises 17 residues. V was clipped by 5 bases and J by 3 bases; unmatched bases: 13. This clonotype was obtained from a woman aged 60 to 75 who had recovered from COVID-19. Source material: PBMCs or T cells enriched from blood (not recorded which). The chain combines TRBV11-3 with TRBJ1-3; 7 bases align to TRBD1. Here the CDR3 DNA reads TGTGCCAGCAGCCCCCACAAAAGGGGGCGGTGTGGAAACACCATATATTTT. Its protein product is CASSPHKRGRCGNTIYF.